The 23 T cell receptor beta chains reported below all come from one sample, sequenced in a study of T-cell reconstitution after alpha-beta-depleted transplantation in children listed by TCRdb under 2016. Libraries were built with PCR. For sequencing, an Illumina HiSeq 2500 was employed. To normalize quantification of the TCRbeta repertoire, the TCR libraries were built with molecular barcoding that relied on unique molecular identifiers. TCRdb reprocessed the public reads (quality trimming at Q25 with fastp, clone calling with MiXCR) and kept in-frame beta chains. Entries that share a CDR3 protein sequence are merged under the most common genes and DNA. The sample includes hundreds of thousands of distinct CDR3 sequences, with roughly 13% observed a single time. The ten most abundant clones make up 3.5% to 4.5% of the sample. The sequencing used PBMCs, collected from the stem cell graft. These receptors were obtained from a human donor who donated a stem cell graft to a child with Fanconi anemia.

This chain joins TRBV27 and TRBJ2-5, with 8 bases aligning to TRBD1. The trim removed 4 bases at V and 1 base at J, leaving 5 bases unmatched. The CDR3 is 15 residues long. Germline assignment: CDR1 MNHEY and CDR2 SMNVEV (reference sequence). The CDR3 is CASSSRTGTQETQYF. The CDR3 DNA is TGTGCCAGCAGTTCCCGGACAGGGACCCAAGAGACCCAGTACTTC.

This clonotype was observed many times. CDR3 sequence reads: CAKPVVSCTEAFF. The CDR3 DNA reads TGTGCCAAACCAGTCGTCTCATGCACTGAAGCTTTCTTT. The chain links TRBV12-3 or TRBV12-4 to TRBJ1-1; no clear D. The CDR3 extends over 13 amino acids. V was pared by 10 bases and J by 4 bases, with 16 bases between.

The chain joins TRBV27 to TRBJ1-1; D perhaps matches TRBD1 (6 bases). Germline V gene sequence: CDR1 MNHEY, CDR2 SMNVEV (reference sequence). V was shortened by 4 bases and J by 1 base, with 10 bases between the two germline ends. The CDR3 length is 14 residues. CDR3 nucleotide sequence: TGTGCCAGCAGTTACAGGGATTCGAACACTGAAGCTTTCTTT. This sequence encodes CASSYRDSNTEAFF.

This clonotype came up a few times. V is TRBV6-5 and J is TRBJ2-3; the D gene could be TRBD1 or TRBD2 (5 bases each). This CDR3 is 15 amino acids long. V lost 4 bases and J 2 bases, leaving 13 bases between the germline ends. Germline CDR1 and CDR2: MNHEY and SVGAGI. CDR3 nucleotides: TGTGCCAGCAGTTCTCAAGGGGAGTACACAGATACGCAGTATTTT. Protein: CASSSQGEYTDTQYF.

This clonotype was counted only a few times. J is TRBJ2-7 and V is TRBV10-3, with D unclear. This CDR3 spans 14 amino acids. The germline gives CDR1 ENHRY, CDR2 SYGVKD. The V end was cut by 6 bases, the J end by 0 bases, with 12 bases between. The CDR3 protein is CAISLTVSSYEQYF. CDR3 sequence (DNA): TGTGCCATCAGCTTGACGGTGAGCTCCTACGAGCAGTACTTC.

This clonotype was recorded at least ten times. The CDR3 protein is CASLTRTGVSGELFF. CDR3 nucleotides: TGTGCCAGCCTTACGCGGACAGGGGTATCCGGGGAGCTGTTTTTT. The rearrangement joins TRBV28 to TRBJ2-2; 9 nucleotides match TRBD1. The CDR3 runs 15 residues. J gave up 6 bases and V 8 bases, and 10 bases lay outside the gene matches. CDR1 is MDHEN and CDR2 is SYDVKM in the germline V gene. The entire variable domain, with the rest obtained from reference TRBV28 and TRBJ2-2, is as follows: DVKVTQSSRYLVKRTGEKVFLECVQDMDHENMFWYRQDPGLGLRLIYFSYDVKMKEKGDIPEGYSVSREKKERFSLILESASTNQTSMYLCASLTRTGVSGELFFGEGSRLTVL.

This clonotype was seen more than once but under ten times. The chain links TRBV14 to TRBJ1-4, with no clear D. Germline lookup yields CDR1 SGHDN and CDR2 FVKESK. The CDR3 has 14 residues. V lost 0 bases and J 3 bases, leaving 5 bases between the germline ends. This CDR3 reads CASSQDKANEKLFF. The DNA of the CDR3 is TGTGCCAGCAGCCAAGACAAGGCTAATGAAAAACTGTTTTTT.

This clonotype appeared a few times. The chain uses TRBV11-2 and TRBJ2-1, with D possibly being TRBD1 or TRBD2 (5 bases each). The germline V and J ends were trimmed by 7 bases and 6 bases, with 10 bases remaining between them. Germline assignment: CDR1 SGHAT and CDR2 FQNNGV. The CDR3 runs 12 residues. The CDR3, as DNA: TGTGCCAGCACCGGGACCTTCAATGAGCAGTTCTTC. Translating gives CASTGTFNEQFF.

This clonotype was seen a few times. The V gene is TRBV27, the J gene TRBJ1-2; maybe TRBD1 (5 bases). The CDR3 sequence is 13 residues long. With 4 bases removed from V and 7 bases from J, the gap between germline ends came to 13 bases. Germline loops: CDR1 MNHEY, CDR2 SMNVEV (reference sequence). The CDR3 DNA follows: TGTGCCAGCAGTTCCTCCGCCGGGGGTGGCTACACCTTC. This encodes CASSSSAGGGYTF.

The chain uses TRBV7-2 and TRBJ1-2; maybe TRBD1 (5 bases). The CDR3 has 14 residues. The ends were cut back, 1 base at V and 4 bases at J, with 10 bases in the middle. The germline CDR1 and CDR2 sequences are SGHTA and FQGNSA. CDR3 in DNA: TGTGCCAGCAGCTTAGATACAGGATTCTATGGCTACACCTTC. This sequence encodes CASSLDTGFYGYTF.

This clonotype appeared a few times. The chain uses TRBV27 and TRBJ2-3; possible D gene TRBD2, 6 bases. The germline CDR1 and CDR2 sequences are MNHEY and SMNVEV (reference sequence). Trimming removed 4 bases from V and 3 bases from J, with 14 bases in between. CDR3 length: 15 residues. The CDR3: CASSSVGGDTDTQYF. In DNA form, the CDR3 reads TGTGCCAGCAGTTCTGTCGGGGGTGATACAGATACGCAGTATTTT.

This rearrangement joins TRBV4-3 to TRBJ2-1; 7 bases agree with TRBD2. The ends lost 4 bases at V and 4 bases at J; junction bases unmatched: 16. The CDR3 covers 18 residues. Looked up from germline, CDR1 is LGHNA and CDR2 is YSLEER. The CDR3 coding sequence is TGCGCCAGCAGCCGCGCGTATTGGGGGTCTAGCGGATACAATGAGCAGTTCTTC. Protein: CASSRAYWGSSGYNEQFF.

This clonotype has ten or more counts. In DNA, the CDR3 is TGTGCCAGCAGTTACTCGAACATCTACGAGCAGTACGTC. Amino acids: CASSYSNIYEQYV. This chain links TRBV6-2 or TRBV6-3 with TRBJ2-7; D is undetermined. CDR1 MNHEY and CDR2 SVGEGT come from the germline V gene. The V and J ends lost 0 bases and 3 bases respectively, with 6 bases between them. This CDR3 is 13 amino acids long.

V and J are TRBV5-6 and TRBJ2-1; D is possibly TRBD2 (6 bases). This CDR3 spans 15 amino acids. V was cut by 4 bases and J by 4 bases, with 15 bases left in between. Germline V CDR1 and CDR2: SGHDT, YYEEEE. The CDR3 spells CASSPQAGGYNEQFF. CDR3 coding DNA: TGTGCCAGCAGCCCACAGGCCGGGGGATACAATGAGCAGTTCTTC.

The chain joins TRBV4-2 to TRBJ2-3, with no clear D. V was clipped by 0 bases and J by 1 base, with 8 bases between them. Germline assignment: CDR1 LGHNA and CDR2 YNFKEQ. The CDR3 length is 15 residues. Here the CDR3 DNA reads TGTGCCAGCAGCCAAGATCCGCAGGGCACAGATACGCAGTATTTT. Translated, it gives CASSQDPQGTDTQYF.

This chain links TRBV13 with TRBJ2-6; D is undetermined. The CDR3 spans 14 residues. CDR1 and CDR2 (germline): PRHDT, FYEKMQ (reference sequence). Trimming took off 4 bases at V and 1 base at J, with 5 bases between the two ends. For the CDR3, the DNA is TGTGCCAGCAGCTCTGAATCTGGGGCCAACGTCCTGACTTTC. Encoded protein: CASSSESGANVLTF.

This clonotype was seen repeatedly, ten times or more. This chain connects TRBV2 to TRBJ1-1, with D maybe TRBD1 (5 bases). The CDR3 runs 13 residues. Germline assignment: CDR1 SNHLY and CDR2 FYNNEI. Trimming cost V 3 bases and J 4 bases, with 9 bases left between them. This chain's CDR3 is CASSEQGGTEAFF. The CDR3, as DNA: TGTGCCAGCAGTGAGCAGGGTGGCACTGAAGCTTTCTTT.

V is TRBV12-3 or TRBV12-4 and J is TRBJ1-1; possible D gene TRBD1, 6 bases. V shed 8 bases and J shed 7 bases, with 20 bases lying between them. This CDR3 contains 14 residues. CDR3 sequence (DNA): TGTGCCAGCCAACCGGGGGAGGGGGGCTTTGAAGCTTTCTTT. Its protein is CASQPGEGGFEAFF.

The chain employs TRBV12-3 or TRBV12-4 and TRBJ1-5, with D tentatively TRBD1 (6 bases). With 3 bases removed from V and 5 bases from J, the gap between germline ends came to 14 bases. The CDR3 contains 15 residues. CDR3: CASSFMGGRHQPQHF. The CDR3 coding sequence is TGTGCCAGCAGTTTTATGGGGGGCAGACATCAGCCCCAGCATTTT.

Ten or more counts support this clonotype. The chain has TRBV29-1 and TRBJ2-3; D unresolved. The V gene's germline CDR1 is SQVTM and CDR2 ANQGSEA. This CDR3 region has 13 residues. The V end was cut by 2 bases, the J end by 1 base, with 7 bases between. The DNA of the CDR3 is TGCAGCGTTGAAACTGGGGGCACAGATACGCAGTATTTT. This codes for CSVETGGTDTQYF.

This clonotype was counted a few times. This chain connects TRBV5-5 to TRBJ1-5, with D uncertain. Trimming stripped 7 bases from V and 0 bases from J, with 11 bases between. CDR1 is SGHKS and CDR2 is YYEKEE in the germline V gene (reference sequence). This CDR3 is 14 amino acids long. The CDR3 reads CASAPPGSNQPQHF. In nucleotides, the CDR3 is TGTGCCAGCGCCCCGCCGGGTAGCAATCAGCCCCAGCATTTT.

This clonotype has a count of ten or more. The gene calls are TRBV5-1 and TRBJ2-1; a weak D match, TRBD1 (6 bases). This CDR3 is 14 amino acids long. Germline assignment: CDR1 SGHRS and CDR2 YFSETQ. Trimming removed 1 base at V and 5 bases at J, with 10 bases between. CDR3 coding DNA: TGCGCCAGCAGCTTGAGTACAGGGCACAATGAGCAGTTCTTC. Translating gives CASSLSTGHNEQFF.

This clonotype was found many times. V usage is TRBV20-1 and J usage is TRBJ2-3, with D possibly TRBD2 on 6 matching bases. The germline gives CDR1 DFQATT, CDR2 SNEGSKA (reference sequence). The CDR3 runs 14 residues. The V gene lost 6 bases and the J gene lost 0 bases, with 13 bases spanning the gap. CDR3 coding DNA: TGCAGTGCCCAGCATGCGGGGAGCACAGATACGCAGTATTTT. It specifies CSAQHAGSTDTQYF.